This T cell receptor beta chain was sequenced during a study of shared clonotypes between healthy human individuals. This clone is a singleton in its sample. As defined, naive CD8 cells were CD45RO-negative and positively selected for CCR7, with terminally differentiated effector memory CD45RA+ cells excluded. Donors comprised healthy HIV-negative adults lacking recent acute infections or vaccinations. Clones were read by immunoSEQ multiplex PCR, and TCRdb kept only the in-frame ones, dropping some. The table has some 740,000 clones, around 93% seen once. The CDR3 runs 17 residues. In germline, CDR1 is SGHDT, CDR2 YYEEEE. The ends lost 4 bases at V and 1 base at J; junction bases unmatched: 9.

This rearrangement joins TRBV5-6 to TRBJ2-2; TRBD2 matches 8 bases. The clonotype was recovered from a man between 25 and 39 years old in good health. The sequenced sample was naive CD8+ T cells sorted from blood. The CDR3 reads CASSLTGREGNTGELFF. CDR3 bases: TGTGCCAGCAGCCTGACCGGCCGGGAGGGGAACACCGGGGAGCTGTTTTTT.